Listed here is a single TCR beta chain. In the original workflow: Reference gene primer amplification yielded estimated nucleated cell counts. The table came from immunoSEQ multiplex PCR; TCRdb's copy has only in-frame clones and leaves some out. The V and J calls and clone size were taken over from that table, and D and trimming were inferred from the DNA. The data show more than 70,000 clones, with about 85% seen just once and 3.8% held by the top ten. The data were obtained in a study of blood T cell repertoires in COVID-19. Study background: Whether acute or convalescent, the COVID-19 samples came from the United States, Italy and Spain. T cells, B-cell-depleted T cells, or PBMCs provided the cDNA or gDNA that served as material.

This CDR3 region has 15 residues. Losses at the gene ends were 5 bases for V and 6 bases for J; bases not matched to a gene: 6. From germline, CDR1 is SNHLY and CDR2 FYNNEI. The TCR sequence derives from a man in his fifties or sixties with acute or convalescent COVID-19. V is TRBV2 and J is TRBJ1-6; 8 nucleotides agree with TRBD1. The sequenced sample consisted of peripheral blood. The DNA for the CDR3 is TGTGCCAGCAGTTCCTTGGACAGGGTTAATTCACCCCTCCACTTT. Encoded protein: CASSSLDRVNSPLHF.